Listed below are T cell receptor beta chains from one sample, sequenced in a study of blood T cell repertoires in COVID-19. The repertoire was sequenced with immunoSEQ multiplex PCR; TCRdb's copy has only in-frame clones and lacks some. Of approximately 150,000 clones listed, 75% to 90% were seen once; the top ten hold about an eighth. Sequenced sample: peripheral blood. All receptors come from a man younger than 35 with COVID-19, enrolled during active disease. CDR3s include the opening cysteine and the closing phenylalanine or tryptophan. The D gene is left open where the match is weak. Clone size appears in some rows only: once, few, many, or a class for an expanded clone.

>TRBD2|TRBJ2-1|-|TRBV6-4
CASSEGLAGGHNEQFF
TGTGCCAGCAGTGAAGGACTAGCGGGAGGGCACAATGAGCAGTTCTTC
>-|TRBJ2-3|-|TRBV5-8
CASSLGGLANAQYF
TGTGCCAGCAGCTTGGGGGGTCTAGCCAACGCGCAGTATTTT
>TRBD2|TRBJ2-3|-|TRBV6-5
CASSKLAGDSDTQYF
TGTGCCAGCAGCAAACTAGCGGGAGATTCAGATACGCAGTATTTT
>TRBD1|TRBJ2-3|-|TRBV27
CASSLRGTGKITDTQYF
TGTGCCAGCAGTTTGCGCGGGACAGGGAAGATCACAGATACGCAGTATTTT
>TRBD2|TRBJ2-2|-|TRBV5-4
CASSGGLAGAMNTGELFF
TGTGCCAGCAGCGGGGGACTAGCGGGAGCGATGAACACCGGGGAGCTGTTTTTT
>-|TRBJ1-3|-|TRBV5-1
CASRPGLSGNTIYF
TGCGCCAGCAGACCGGGACTCTCTGGAAACACCATATATTTT
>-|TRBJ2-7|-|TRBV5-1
CASSPRAGPTTNYEQYF
TGCGCCAGCAGCCCCCGAGCGGGCCCCACTACGAACTACGAGCAGTACTTC
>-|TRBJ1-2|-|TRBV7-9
CASSPRTEILYGYTF
TGTGCCAGCAGCCCCCGGACAGAAATTCTTTATGGCTACACCTTC
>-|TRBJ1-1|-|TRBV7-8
CASSLQGLMNTEAFF
TGTGCCAGCAGCTTGCAGGGGTTGATGAACACTGAAGCTTTCTTT
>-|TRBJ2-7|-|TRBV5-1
CASSPPMGRSYEQYF
TGCGCCAGCAGCCCCCCGATGGGGCGCTCCTACGAGCAGTACTTC
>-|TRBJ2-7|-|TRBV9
CASSVGQTYEQYF
TGTGCCAGCAGCGTTGGGCAAACCTACGAGCAGTACTTC
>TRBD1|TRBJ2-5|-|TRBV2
CASTRQGGGQETQYF
TGTGCCAGCACTAGACAGGGCGGAGGCCAAGAGACCCAGTACTTC
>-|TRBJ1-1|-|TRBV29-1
CSVENRANTEAFF
TGCAGCGTTGAAAACAGGGCTAACACTGAAGCTTTCTTT
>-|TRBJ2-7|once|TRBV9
CASSVYAGAAYEQYF
TGTGCCAGCAGCGTATATGCGGGTGCTGCCTACGAGCAGTACTTC
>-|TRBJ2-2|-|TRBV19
CASRPGQNTGELFF
TGTGCCAGTAGGCCGGGACAGAACACCGGGGAGCTGTTTTTT
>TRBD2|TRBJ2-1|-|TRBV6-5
CASSGVGLADNEQFF
TGTGCCAGCTCAGGAGTGGGACTAGCGGACAATGAGCAGTTCTTC
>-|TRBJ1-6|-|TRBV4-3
CASSQDPLNSPLHF
TGCGCCAGCAGCCAAGATCCCCTGAATTCACCCCTCCACTTT
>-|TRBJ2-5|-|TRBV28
CASSTGREETQYF
TGTGCCAGCAGTACAGGGAGGGAGGAGACCCAGTACTTC